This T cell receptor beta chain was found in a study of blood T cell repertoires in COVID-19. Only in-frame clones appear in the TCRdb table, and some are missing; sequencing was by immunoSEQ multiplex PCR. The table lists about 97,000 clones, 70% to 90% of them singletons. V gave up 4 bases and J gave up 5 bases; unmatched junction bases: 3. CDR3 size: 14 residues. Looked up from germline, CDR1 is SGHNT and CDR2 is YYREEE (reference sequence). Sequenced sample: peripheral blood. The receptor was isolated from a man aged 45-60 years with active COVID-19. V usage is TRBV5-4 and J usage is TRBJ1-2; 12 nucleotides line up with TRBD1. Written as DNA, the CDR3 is TGTGCCAGCAGCCAGGGACAGGGGGCTTATGGCTACACCTTC. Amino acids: CASSQGQGAYGYTF. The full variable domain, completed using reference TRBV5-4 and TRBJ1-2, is ETGVTQSPTHLIKTRGQQVTLRCSSQSGHNTVSWYQQALGQGPQFIFQYYREEENGRGNFPPRFSGLQFPNYSSELNVNALELDDSALYLCASSQGQGAYGYTFGSGTRLTVV.